These 18 T cell receptor beta chains share one sample of origin, sequenced in a study of vaccination effects on CD4 cells after COVID-19. CD4+ T cells were isolated after approximately 10 days of culture. Their specific antigens are unknown. Profiling relied on immunoSEQ multiplex PCR, and the TCRdb table lists in-frame clones only, not all of them. The sample has roughly 50,000 clones, 50% to 80% seen once; the top ten hold roughly 5%. The sequences come from CD4+ T cells from PBMCs cultured without peptide, collected before COVID-19 vaccination. The receptors derive from a human donor who received a COVID-19 vaccine.

A remark on this clone: An end of the junction does not agree with germline; a read error may underlie this. The rearrangement joins TRBV6-5 to TRBJ1-4; D remains ambiguous. This CDR3 has 16 amino acids. Germline loops: CDR1 MNHEY, CDR2 SVGAGI. CDR3 DNA sequence: TGTGCCAGCAGTTACGGCTTTGGTATTACTACTGAAAAACTGTTTTTT. This gives the protein CASSYGFGITTEKLFF.

The gene calls are TRBV7-2 and TRBJ1-1; tentatively, D is TRBD1 (6 bases). Germline V gene lookup returns CDR1 SGHTA and CDR2 FQGNSA. The CDR3 runs to 18 residues. Trimming removed 4 bases at V and 6 bases at J, with 27 bases between. DNA of the CDR3: TGTGCCAGCAGCTCAAATTACAGGGTACGGGGGACCAGGGCTGAAGCTTTCTTT. Residues: CASSSNYRVRGTRAEAFF.

The rearrangement joins TRBV24-1 to TRBJ1-2, with D unclear. Deletions cut 4 bases from V and 0 bases from J, with 8 bases between. The germline gives CDR1 KGHDR, CDR2 SFDVKD. The CDR3 covers 14 residues. The DNA for the CDR3 is TGTGCCACCAGTGACACCACCGCTAACTATGGCTACACCTTC. Its translation is CATSDTTANYGYTF.

The chain links TRBV6-5 to TRBJ1-2, with 8 bases matching TRBD1. The CDR3 contains 14 residues. Germline CDR1 is MNHEY and CDR2 is SVGAGI. Trimming took 6 bases from V and 4 from J; bases not matched to a gene: 7. CDR3 amino acids: CASRRGQALYGYTF. DNA of the CDR3: TGTGCCAGCAGGAGGGGACAGGCCCTCTATGGCTACACCTTC.

This clone has more than one count but fewer than ten. The chain's CDR3 is CASNDRGGGYTF. The CDR3, as DNA: TGTGCCAGCAACGACAGGGGAGGCGGCTACACCTTC. This chain uses TRBV6-5 with TRBJ1-2; 8 nucleotides align to TRBD1. With V trimmed by 7 bases and J by 8 bases, 6 bases remained unmatched. The CDR3 has 12 amino acids. Germline V gene data show CDR1 as MNHEY and CDR2 as SVGAGI.

The rearrangement joins TRBV11-3 to TRBJ1-1; D uncertain. Germline CDR1 reads SGHNT; CDR2 reads YENEEA. This CDR3 region has 13 residues. Deletions cut 2 bases from V and 0 bases from J, with 4 bases between. The CDR3 DNA sequence: TGTGCCAGCAGCTTAACCCTGAACACTGAAGCTTTCTTT. Protein sequence: CASSLTLNTEAFF.

This rearrangement joins TRBV10-3 to TRBJ2-7; 14 nucleotides line up with TRBD2. The CDR3 totals 21 residues. CDR1 is ENHRY, CDR2 SYGVKD, per germline. With 5 bases clipped from V and 1 base from J, the junction kept 19 bases outside the gene matches. Here the CDR3 reads CAISSGLAGAVYPKPSYEQYF. CDR3 coding DNA: TGTGCCATCAGTTCGGGACTAGCGGGAGCCGTTTACCCTAAGCCGTCCTACGAGCAGTACTTC.

This rearrangement joins TRBV4-1 to TRBJ2-4; D remains ambiguous. In germline, CDR1 is MGHRA, CDR2 YSYEKL. This CDR3 comprises 19 residues. The V gene lost 3 bases and the J gene lost 0 bases, with 21 bases spanning the gap. CDR3 sequence: CASSQGRASVILAKNIQYF. Written as DNA, the CDR3 is TGCGCCAGCAGCCAGGGCCGGGCCTCCGTCATACTAGCCAAAAACATTCAGTACTTC.

The chain links TRBV15 to TRBJ1-1; 7 bases are a match to TRBD1. The CDR3 covers 15 residues. The germline CDR1 and CDR2 sequences are LNHNV and YYDKDF (reference sequence). The junction had 7 bases not matched to a gene; V was cut back by 4 bases and J by 2 bases. The CDR3 here is CATSKWTGANTEAFF. CDR3 nucleotide sequence: TGTGCCACCAGCAAGTGGACAGGCGCCAACACTGAAGCTTTCTTT.

This chain links TRBV29-1 with TRBJ2-3; 7 positions agree with TRBD2. The CDR3 is made up of 14 amino acids. J lost 0 bases, V lost 3 bases, and 3 bases had no gene match. Looked up from germline, CDR1 is SQVTM and CDR2 is ANQGSEA. This chain's CDR3 is CSVEAGDSTDTQYF. The DNA for the CDR3 is TGCAGCGTTGAGGCGGGGGATAGCACAGATACGCAGTATTTT.

This clone was detected once. Here the CDR3 reads CAWSIVPGREQFF. CDR3 DNA sequence: TGTGCCTGGAGTATTGTCCCTGGTCGGGAGCAGTTCTTC. The chain uses TRBV30 and TRBJ2-1, with D unresolved. The V end lost 2 bases, the J end lost 10 bases, and 15 bases lay between the germline ends. Germline CDR1 is GTSNPN and CDR2 is SVGIG (reference sequence). The length of the CDR3 is 13 residues.

The chain is built from TRBV6-5 and TRBJ1-2; D possibly corresponds to TRBD1 (6 bases). The germline CDR1 and CDR2 sequences are MNHEY and SVGAGI. The CDR3 loop spans 14 amino acids. Trimming shortened V by 0 bases and J by 5 bases, and 10 bases separated the two germline ends. The CDR3 loop reads CASSYSQGTYGYTF. CDR3 DNA: TGTGCCAGCAGTTACTCCCAGGGGACGTATGGCTACACCTTC.

The chain joins TRBV5-1 to TRBJ1-1, with D uncertain. From germline, CDR1 is SGHRS and CDR2 YFSETQ. Between the trimmed V and J ends, which lost 1 base and 1 base, there was a span of 11 bases. There are 15 residues in the CDR3. CDR3 in DNA: TGCGCCAGCAGCTTGATTCCGTGGGAGAACACTGAAGCTTTCTTT. Residues: CASSLIPWENTEAFF.

The chain joins TRBV6-5 to TRBJ2-2; D remains ambiguous. V lost 2 bases and J 4 bases, leaving 11 bases between the germline ends. CDR1 MNHEY and CDR2 SVGAGI come from the germline V gene. The CDR3 loop spans 15 amino acids. CDR3 region: CASSYGVWSTGELFF. CDR3 sequence (DNA): TGTGCCAGCAGTTACGGGGTTTGGAGCACCGGGGAGCTGTTTTTT.

This chain links TRBV5-1 with TRBJ2-5; D call uncertain. This CDR3 contains 13 residues. CDR1 is SGHRS, CDR2 YFSETQ, per germline. V gave up 0 bases and J gave up 1 base, with 4 bases separating them. CDR3 nucleotides: TGCGCCAGCAGCTTGGACACCCAAGAGACCCAGTACTTC. This sequence encodes CASSLDTQETQYF.

The chain is built from TRBV6-5 and TRBJ2-1; D not certain. CDR1 and CDR2 (germline): MNHEY, SVGAGI. Trimming pared 9 bases from V and 0 bases from J, leaving 6 bases between. The CDR3 covers 12 residues. CDR3 nucleotide sequence: TGTGCCAGTATGACCTCCTACAATGAGCAGTTCTTC. Residues: CASMTSYNEQFF.

Turning to this clone: A junction boundary mismatches the germline segment, possibly from a read error. The gene calls are TRBV19 and TRBJ1-2, with D perhaps matching TRBD1 (6 bases). Germline V lookup: CDR1 LNHDA, CDR2 SQIVND (reference sequence). The CDR3 runs to 11 residues. The chain's CDR3 is CASSFRDIQLF. The CDR3 region has the DNA TGTGCCAGTAGTTTCCGGGACATCCAACTATTC.

V usage is TRBV11-2 and J usage is TRBJ1-2, with 7 bases lining up with TRBD1. Germline CDR1 and CDR2: SGHAT and FQNNGV. V trimming: 5 bases; J trimming: 4 bases; junction bases outside the gene matches: 1. The CDR3 has 12 amino acids. The DNA of the CDR3 is TGTGCCAGCAGCAGGGACAGCTATGGCTACACCTTC. Protein sequence: CASSRDSYGYTF.